Shown below are 32 T cell receptor beta chains from a single sample sequenced in a study of blood T cells in healthy people across ages. For the second PCR, which ran for about 6 to 11 cycles, a sample-barcoded 5' primer and a J-beta primer mix were used. TCRdb independently ran MiXCR on the 5' RACE reads; one entry per CDR3 protein. The table lists 1.5 million to 2 million distinct CDR3 sequences, just under 50% of them singletons. Specimen: blood. These receptors came from a middle-aged woman in good health.

This clonotype has only a few counts. The chain uses TRBV20-1 and TRBJ1-4, with D possibly being TRBD1 (6 bases). Trimming removed 6 bases at V and 8 bases at J, with 16 bases between. The CDR3 consists of 13 residues. Per the germline V gene, CDR1 is DFQATT and CDR2 is SNEGSKA (reference sequence). CDR3 bases: TGCAGTGCCGCGGACCGGGACACAGAAAAACTGTTTTTT. Amino acids: CSAADRDTEKLFF.

The chain has TRBV7-2 and TRBJ2-5; possible D gene TRBD2, 5 bases. The CDR3 is made up of 15 amino acids. CDR1 and CDR2 (germline): SGHTA, FQGNSA. Trimming shortened V by 0 bases and J by 5 bases, and 13 bases separated the two germline ends. CDR3 nucleotide sequence: TGTGCCAGCAGCTTAGCGTCTAACGGGAAGGAGACCCAGTACTTC. Translating it yields CASSLASNGKETQYF.

The CDR3 DNA reads TGTGCCAGCAGTTACGGTCCTAACACTGAAGCTTTCTTT. As protein: CASSYGPNTEAFF. The chain uses TRBV6-5 and TRBJ1-1; D remains ambiguous. Germline V gene data show CDR1 as MNHEY and CDR2 as SVGAGI. The CDR3 loop spans 13 amino acids. Deletions cut 2 bases from V and 2 bases from J, with 6 bases between.

The rearrangement uses TRBV5-6 and TRBJ2-4; no reliable D call. TRBJ2-7 explains the end of the DNA better; the J call may be wrong. CDR3 size: 14 residues. Per germline, CDR1 SGHDT and CDR2 YYEEEE. CDR3 amino acids: CASSLAHSSYEQYF. For the CDR3, the DNA is TGTGCCAGCAGCTTGGCCCACAGCTCCTACGAGCAGTACTTC.

The V call is TRBV7-8, the J call TRBJ2-5; maybe TRBD2 (7 bases). The germline CDR1 and CDR2 sequences are SGHVS and FQNEAQ. V was trimmed by 5 bases and J by 2 bases, leaving 15 bases between them. The CDR3 contains 15 residues. The CDR3 loop reads CASSPRGAQQETQYF. CDR3 DNA: TGTGCCAGCAGCCCCCGGGGGGCTCAACAAGAGACCCAGTACTTC.

In its sample, this clonotype was seen a few times. The chain couples TRBV6-6 to TRBJ2-1, with a possible D match to TRBD1 (6 bases). V was clipped by 2 bases and J by 2 bases, with 13 bases between them. Germline V lookup: CDR1 MNHNY, CDR2 SVGAGI (reference sequence). This CDR3 is 16 amino acids long. CDR3 amino acids: CASSYDDRTTYNEQFF. CDR3 nucleotide sequence: TGTGCCAGCAGTTACGACGACAGGACAACCTACAATGAGCAGTTCTTC.

The chain links TRBV18 to TRBJ1-2; D is unresolved. The CDR3 sequence is 15 residues long. V was clipped by 2 bases and J by 4 bases, with 14 bases between them. Germline V CDR1 and CDR2: KGHSH, LQKENI. CDR3 amino acids: CASSPGALEGYGYTF. CDR3 nucleotides: TGTGCCAGCTCACCAGGCGCCCTCGAGGGCTATGGCTACACCTTC.

The V and J genes are TRBV2 and TRBJ2-7, with 9 bases lining up with TRBD2. V was pared by 11 bases and J by 4 bases, with 6 bases of the junction left unmatched. This CDR3 is 12 amino acids long. The V gene's germline CDR1 is SNHLY and CDR2 FYNNEI. This chain's CDR3 is CAAGTSPYEQYF. CDR3 coding DNA: TGTGCCGCTGGGACTAGCCCATACGAGCAGTACTTC.

The V gene is TRBV9, the J gene TRBJ2-5, with TRBD1 as a possible D gene (6 bases). There are 15 residues in the CDR3. The V gene's germline CDR1 is SGDLS and CDR2 YYNGEE. V lost 0 bases, J lost 11 bases, and 20 bases lay in between. The CDR3 is CASSVGGPDYNEQYF. CDR3 nucleotides: TGTGCCAGCAGCGTAGGGGGGCCTGACTACAATGAGCAGTACTTC. The full variable domain, completed using reference TRBV9 and TRBJ2-5, is DSGVTQTPKHLITATGQRVTLRCSPRSGDLSVYWYQQSLDQGLQFLIQYYNGEERAKGNILERFSAQQFPDLHSELNLSSLELGDSALYFCASSVGGPDYNEQYFGPGTRLLVL.

This clonotype was recorded a few times. This chain links TRBV7-2 with TRBJ2-7; D uncertain. CDR1 and CDR2 from the germline V gene are SGHTA and FQGNSA. Trimming took 5 bases from V and 0 from J, leaving 8 bases between them. The CDR3 has 13 residues. The DNA of the CDR3 is TGTGCCAGCAGCAAATTTACCTCCTACGAGCAGTACTTC. It codes for CASSKFTSYEQYF.

The table lists this clonotype with a few counts. CDR3 nucleotide sequence: TGCAGTGCTCGTCGGGGTTATGAAGACGAGCAGTACTTC. Translating it yields CSARRGYEDEQYF. This rearrangement joins TRBV20-1 to TRBJ2-7, with D tentatively TRBD2 (5 bases). The V end lost 5 bases, the J end lost 5 bases, and 16 bases lay between the germline ends. Per the germline V gene, CDR1 is DFQATT and CDR2 is SNEGSKA (reference sequence). The CDR3 length is 13 residues.

This chain uses TRBV28 with TRBJ2-7, with 7 nucleotides matching TRBD2. With V trimmed by 4 bases and J by 3 bases, 6 bases remained unmatched. Germline values: CDR1 MDHEN, CDR2 SYDVKM. This CDR3 is 14 amino acids long. In nucleotides, the CDR3 is TGTGCCAGCAGTTCGTCCGGGACTAACTACGAGCAGTACTTC. Its translation is CASSSSGTNYEQYF.

This chain uses TRBV11-2 with TRBJ2-5; D uncertain. The length of the CDR3 is 12 residues. Germline CDR1 is SGHAT and CDR2 is FQNNGV. Trimming removed 5 bases at V and 10 bases at J, with 14 bases between. The CDR3 protein is CASSNYWEVQYF. The CDR3 bases are TGTGCCAGCAGCAATTATTGGGAAGTCCAGTACTTC.

This clonotype has a handful of counts. J is TRBJ1-2 and V is TRBV12-5; D call uncertain. Germline V lookup: CDR1 LGHNT, CDR2 FRNRAP. The CDR3 runs 13 residues. Deletions cut 2 bases from V and 1 base from J, with 5 bases between. The CDR3 nucleotides read TGTGCTAGTGGTTTGCTGGGTAACTATGGCTACACCTTC. Translation: CASGLLGNYGYTF. Supplemented by reference TRBV12-5 and TRBJ1-2, the full variable domain reads DARVTQTPRHKVTEMGQEVTMRCQPILGHNTVFWYRQTMMQGLELLAYFRNRAPLDDSGMPKDRFSAEMPDATLATLKIQPSEPRDSAVYFCASGLLGNYGYTFGSGTRLTVV.

This clonotype was found a few times. The V gene is TRBV7-8, the J gene TRBJ2-7; unclear D gene. Germline V lookup: CDR1 SGHVS, CDR2 FQNEAQ. The CDR3 runs to 13 residues. Trimming stripped 1 base from V and 6 bases from J, with 10 bases between. The CDR3 DNA sequence: TGTGCCAGCAGCTTAGGCGAGACAATCGAGCAGTACTTC. The encoded protein is CASSLGETIEQYF.

This clonotype has more than one count but fewer than ten. The J gene is TRBJ2-5, the V gene TRBV5-1; maybe TRBD2 (5 bases). The germline CDR1 and CDR2 sequences are SGHRS and YFSETQ. There are 15 residues in the CDR3. V lost 2 bases and J 1 base, leaving 12 bases between the germline ends. The CDR3 reads CASSLVIATQETQYF. CDR3 nucleotides: TGCGCCAGCAGCTTAGTGATAGCGACCCAAGAGACCCAGTACTTC.

The chain carries TRBV4-3 and TRBJ2-1; D unclear. The assigned J gene may be wrong: the sequence end matches TRBJ2-7 better. Germline V gene sequence: CDR1 LGHNA, CDR2 YSLEER. This CDR3 comprises 14 residues. Here the CDR3 reads CASSQDRSYNEQYF. CDR3 nucleotides: TGCGCCAGCAGCCAAGACAGGTCTTACAATGAGCAGTACTTC.

V gene TRBV10-2 combines with J gene TRBJ2-7; 9 nucleotides match TRBD1. The CDR3 loop spans 14 amino acids. Germline loops: CDR1 WSHSY, CDR2 SAAADI. V dropped 10 bases and J dropped 1; count of bases not matched to a gene: 8. CDR3 sequence reads: CATQRTGVSYEQYF. CDR3 coding DNA: TGCGCCACTCAAAGGACAGGGGTTTCCTACGAGCAGTACTTC.

This clonotype was counted only a few times. V is TRBV20-1 and J is TRBJ2-3; a possible D gene is TRBD2 (5 bases). Trimming took off 4 bases at V and 1 base at J, with 9 bases between the two ends. Germline V gene sequence: CDR1 DFQATT, CDR2 SNEGSKA (reference sequence). This CDR3 has 13 amino acids. The DNA for the CDR3 is TGCAGTGCTATCAAAGCGGGCACAGATACGCAGTATTTT. It codes for CSAIKAGTDTQYF.

This clonotype appeared a single time. The chain employs TRBV28 and TRBJ2-1; D possibly corresponds to TRBD2 (8 bases). The V end lost 4 bases, the J end lost 3 bases, and 28 bases lay between the germline ends. The germline CDR1 and CDR2 sequences are MDHEN and SYDVKM. The CDR3 contains 20 residues. The CDR3 sequence: CASSSFRGKRGPPVYNEQFF. For the CDR3, the DNA is TGTGCCAGCAGTTCATTCAGGGGGAAGCGGGGGCCGCCGGTCTACAATGAGCAGTTCTTC.

This chain connects TRBV3-1 to TRBJ2-7, with 7 bases identical to TRBD1. V dropped 3 bases and J dropped 0; count of bases not matched to a gene: 8. The CDR3 spans 16 residues. Germline CDR1 and CDR2: LGHDT and YNNKEL (reference sequence). CDR3 nucleotides: TGTGCCAGCAGCCAGACAGGGACCCTGATCTCCTACGAGCAGTACTTC. As protein: CASSQTGTLISYEQYF.

The rearrangement joins TRBV29-1 to TRBJ1-2, with D perhaps TRBD1 (6 bases). This CDR3 is 13 amino acids long. CDR1 and CDR2 from the germline V gene are SQVTM and ANQGSEA. The V and J ends lost 6 bases and 3 bases respectively, with 14 bases between them. CDR3 region: CSVENRVDYGYTF. The CDR3 DNA reads TGCAGCGTCGAGAACAGGGTCGACTATGGCTACACCTTC. The full variable domain, its missing parts supplied by reference TRBV29-1 and TRBJ1-2, is SAVISQKPSRDICQRGTSLTIQCQVDSQVTMMFWYRQQPGQSLTLIATANQGSEATYESGFVIDKFPISRPNLTFSTLTVSNMSPEDSSIYLCSVENRVDYGYTFGSGTRLTVV.

This clonotype was counted a single time. The chain carries TRBV6-5 and TRBJ1-2; D might be TRBD1 (6 bases). The CDR3 loop spans 14 amino acids. Trimming stripped 3 bases from V and 4 bases from J, with 12 bases between. The germline V gene encodes CDR1 MNHEY and CDR2 SVGAGI. In DNA, the CDR3 is TGTGCCAGCAGTTATACCGGGACACCCTATGGCTACACCTTC. It codes for CASSYTGTPYGYTF.

This chain uses TRBV6-5 with TRBJ1-2; 9 positions agree with TRBD1. V lost 7 bases to trimming and J lost 4 bases; unmatched junction nucleotides: 13. The CDR3 is 16 amino acids. Germline CDR1 is MNHEY and CDR2 is SVGAGI. The CDR3 DNA is TGTGCCAGCACCTCGGACAGGGGCACAGGAGTCTATGGCTACACCTTC. It is translated as CASTSDRGTGVYGYTF.

With respect to this clonotype: The junction and the germline gene differ at one end; a read error may be behind it. The chain carries TRBV4-2 and TRBJ2-7, with 10 bases matching TRBD2. This CDR3 comprises 15 residues. CDR1 LGHNA and CDR2 YNFKEQ come from the germline V gene. In nucleotides, the CDR3 is TGTGCCAGCAGCAAGCTAGCGGGGGATTCCTACGAGCGGTACTTC. Translating it yields CASSKLAGDSYERYF.

The chain employs TRBV18 and TRBJ2-4, with D possibly matching TRBD1 (6 bases). The J call may not be correct, given that the DNA end is closer to TRBJ2-5. This CDR3 spans 16 amino acids. Germline lookup yields CDR1 KGHSH and CDR2 LQKENI. The CDR3 nucleotides read TGTGCCAGCTCACAACCGGACAGTCCCTCCCGGGAGACCCAGTACTTC. Translating gives CASSQPDSPSRETQYF.

This rearrangement joins TRBV25-1 to TRBJ2-7, with unresolved D. Trimming shortened V by 3 bases and J by 7 bases, and 7 bases separated the two germline ends. CDR3 length: 11 residues. The V gene's germline CDR1 is MGHDK and CDR2 SYGVNS. This CDR3 reads CASSDVREQYF. The CDR3, as DNA: TGTGCCAGCAGTGATGTAAGGGAGCAGTACTTC.

This chain links TRBV29-1 with TRBJ1-1; D is unresolved. V was cut by 6 bases and J by 6 bases, with 11 bases left in between. The length of the CDR3 is 11 residues. Germline-derived CDR1 and CDR2 are SQVTM and ANQGSEA. CDR3 residues: CSVAEGPEAFF. CDR3 nucleotides: TGCAGCGTCGCAGAGGGCCCTGAAGCTTTCTTT.

The chain couples TRBV6-1 to TRBJ2-6; possible D gene TRBD2, 5 bases. Per the germline V gene, CDR1 is MNHNS and CDR2 is SASEGT. The CDR3 extends over 19 amino acids. V was trimmed by 6 bases and J by 4 bases, leaving 25 bases between them. In DNA, the CDR3 is TGTGCCAGCAGCCCAGAGGCTTTGGGAGTTTACTCCGGGGCCAACGTCCTGACTTTC. It codes for CASSPEALGVYSGANVLTF.

V usage is TRBV9 and J usage is TRBJ2-4; D assignment may be TRBD1 or TRBD2 (5 bases each). CDR1 SGDLS and CDR2 YYNGEE come from the germline V gene. The CDR3 length is 14 residues. With 3 bases removed from V and 3 bases from J, the gap between germline ends came to 10 bases. CDR3 region: CASSAGDLKNIQYF. For the CDR3, the DNA is TGTGCCAGCAGCGCCGGGGACCTCAAAAACATTCAGTACTTC.

The V gene is TRBV6-6, the J gene TRBJ2-1, with D uncertain. The germline V gene encodes CDR1 MNHNY and CDR2 SVGAGI (reference sequence). The CDR3 has 13 amino acids. Trimming pared 10 bases from V and 3 bases from J, leaving 13 bases between. CDR3 sequence reads: CAITMGGYNEQFF. The CDR3 DNA sequence: TGTGCCATTACAATGGGCGGCTACAATGAGCAGTTCTTC.

A few counts support this clonotype. The chain carries TRBV29-1 and TRBJ2-7; possible D gene TRBD1, 6 bases. The V gene lost 6 bases and the J gene lost 2 bases, with 11 bases spanning the gap. This CDR3 region has 12 residues. Germline assignment: CDR1 SQVTM and CDR2 ANQGSEA. For the CDR3, the DNA is TGCAGCGTCCGGACAGCCGCCTACGAGCAGTACTTC. Its protein product is CSVRTAAYEQYF.